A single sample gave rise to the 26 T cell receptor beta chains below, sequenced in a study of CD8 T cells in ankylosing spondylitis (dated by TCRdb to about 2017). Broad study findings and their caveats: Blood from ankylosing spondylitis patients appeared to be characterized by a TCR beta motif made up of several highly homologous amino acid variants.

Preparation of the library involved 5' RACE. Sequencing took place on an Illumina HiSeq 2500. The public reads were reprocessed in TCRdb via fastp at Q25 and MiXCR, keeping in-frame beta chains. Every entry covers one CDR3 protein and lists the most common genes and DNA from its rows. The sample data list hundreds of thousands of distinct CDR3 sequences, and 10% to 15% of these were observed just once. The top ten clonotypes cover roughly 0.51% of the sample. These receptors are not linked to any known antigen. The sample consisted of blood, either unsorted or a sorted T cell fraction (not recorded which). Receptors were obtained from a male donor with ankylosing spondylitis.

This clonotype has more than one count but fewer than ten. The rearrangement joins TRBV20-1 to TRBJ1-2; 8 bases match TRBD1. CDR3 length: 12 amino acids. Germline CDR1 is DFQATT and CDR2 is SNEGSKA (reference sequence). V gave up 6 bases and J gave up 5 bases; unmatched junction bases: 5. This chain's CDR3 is CSALNRGYGYTF. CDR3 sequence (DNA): TGCAGTGCCTTGAACAGGGGGTATGGCTACACCTTC.

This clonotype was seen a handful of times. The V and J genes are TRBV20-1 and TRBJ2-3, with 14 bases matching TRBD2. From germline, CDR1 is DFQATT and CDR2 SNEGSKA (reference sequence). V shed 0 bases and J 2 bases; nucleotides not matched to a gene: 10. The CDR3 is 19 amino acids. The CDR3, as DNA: TGCAGTGCTAGAGATCTAAGACTAGCGGGGGGGCCGAACACAGATACGCAGTATTTT. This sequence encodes CSARDLRLAGGPNTDTQYF.

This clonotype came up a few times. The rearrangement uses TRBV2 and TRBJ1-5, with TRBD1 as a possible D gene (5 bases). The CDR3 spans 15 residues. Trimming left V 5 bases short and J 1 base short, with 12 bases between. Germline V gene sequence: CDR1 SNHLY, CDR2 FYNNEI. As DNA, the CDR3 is TGTGCCAGCAGTCGAATCCGGGACAGCAATCAGCCCCAGCATTTT. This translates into CASSRIRDSNQPQHF. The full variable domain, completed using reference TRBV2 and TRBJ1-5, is EPEVTQTPSHQVTQMGQEVILRCVPISNHLYFYWYRQILGQKVEFLVSFYNNEISEKSEIFDDQFSVERPDGSNFTLKIRSTKLEDSAMYFCASSRIRDSNQPQHFGDGTRLSIL.

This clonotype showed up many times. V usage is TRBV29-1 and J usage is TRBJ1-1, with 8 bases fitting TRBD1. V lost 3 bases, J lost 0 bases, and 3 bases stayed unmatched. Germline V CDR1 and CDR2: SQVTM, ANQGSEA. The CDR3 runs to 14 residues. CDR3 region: CSVEGQVLNTEAFF. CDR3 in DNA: TGCAGCGTTGAGGGACAGGTCTTGAACACTGAAGCTTTCTTT.

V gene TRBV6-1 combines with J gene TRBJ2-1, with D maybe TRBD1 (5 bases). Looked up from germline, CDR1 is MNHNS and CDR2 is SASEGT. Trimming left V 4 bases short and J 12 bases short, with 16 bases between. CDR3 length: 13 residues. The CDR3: CASSVDSPAGQFF. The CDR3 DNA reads TGTGCCAGCAGTGTTGACAGTCCTGCTGGGCAGTTCTTC.

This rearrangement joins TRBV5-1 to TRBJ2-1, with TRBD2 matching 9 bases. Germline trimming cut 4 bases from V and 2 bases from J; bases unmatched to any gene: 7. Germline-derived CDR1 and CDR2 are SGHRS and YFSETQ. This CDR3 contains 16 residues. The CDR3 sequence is CASSNLLAGTYNEQFF. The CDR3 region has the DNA TGCGCCAGCAGCAATCTCCTAGCGGGGACCTACAATGAGCAGTTCTTC.

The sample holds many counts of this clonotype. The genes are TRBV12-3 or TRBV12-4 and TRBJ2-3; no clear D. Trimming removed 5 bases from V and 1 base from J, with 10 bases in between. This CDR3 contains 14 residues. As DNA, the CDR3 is TGTGCCAGCAGTCGGACCTATCGCACAGATACGCAGTATTTT. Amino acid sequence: CASSRTYRTDTQYF.

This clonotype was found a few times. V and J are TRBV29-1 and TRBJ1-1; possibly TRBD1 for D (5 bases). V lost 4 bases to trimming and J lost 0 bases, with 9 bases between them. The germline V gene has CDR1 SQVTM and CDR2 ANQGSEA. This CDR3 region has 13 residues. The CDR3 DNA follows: TGCAGCGTTGGGGGCGTGGTGAACACTGAAGCTTTCTTT. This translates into CSVGGVVNTEAFF.

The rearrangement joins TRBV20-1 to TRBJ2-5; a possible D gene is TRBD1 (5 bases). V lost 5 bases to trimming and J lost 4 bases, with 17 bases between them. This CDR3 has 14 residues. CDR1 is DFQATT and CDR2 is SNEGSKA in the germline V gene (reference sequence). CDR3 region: CSAPQGGVGETQYF. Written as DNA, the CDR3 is TGCAGTGCTCCCCAGGGTGGAGTCGGAGAGACCCAGTACTTC.

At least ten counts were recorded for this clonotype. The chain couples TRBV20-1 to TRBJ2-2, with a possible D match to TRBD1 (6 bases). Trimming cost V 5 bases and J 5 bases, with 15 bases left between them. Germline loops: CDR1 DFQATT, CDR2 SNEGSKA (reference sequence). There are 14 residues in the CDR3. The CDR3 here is CSASGRTGTGELFF. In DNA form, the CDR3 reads TGCAGTGCTTCGGGACGCACAGGGACCGGGGAGCTGTTTTTT.

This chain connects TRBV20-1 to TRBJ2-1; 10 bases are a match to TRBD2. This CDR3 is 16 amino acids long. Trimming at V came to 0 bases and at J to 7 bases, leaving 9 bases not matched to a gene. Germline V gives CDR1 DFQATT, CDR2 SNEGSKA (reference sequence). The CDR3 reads CSARDQSGRGNNEQFF. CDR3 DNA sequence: TGCAGTGCTAGAGATCAAAGCGGGAGGGGTAATAATGAGCAGTTCTTC.

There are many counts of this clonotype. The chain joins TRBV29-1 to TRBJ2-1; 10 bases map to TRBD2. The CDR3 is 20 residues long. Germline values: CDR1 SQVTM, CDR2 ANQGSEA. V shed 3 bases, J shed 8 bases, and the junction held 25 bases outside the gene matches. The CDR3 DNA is TGCAGCGTTGACCCCCTAGGTAGCGGGAGGTCAGGGGGTTTGGGATATGAGCAGTTCTTC. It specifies CSVDPLGSGRSGGLGYEQFF.

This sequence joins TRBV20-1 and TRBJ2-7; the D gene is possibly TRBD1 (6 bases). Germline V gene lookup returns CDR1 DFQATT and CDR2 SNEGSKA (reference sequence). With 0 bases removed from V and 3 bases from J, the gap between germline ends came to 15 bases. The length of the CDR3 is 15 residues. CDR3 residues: CSARDQGKMNYEQYF. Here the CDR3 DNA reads TGCAGTGCTAGAGATCAGGGGAAAATGAACTACGAGCAGTACTTC.

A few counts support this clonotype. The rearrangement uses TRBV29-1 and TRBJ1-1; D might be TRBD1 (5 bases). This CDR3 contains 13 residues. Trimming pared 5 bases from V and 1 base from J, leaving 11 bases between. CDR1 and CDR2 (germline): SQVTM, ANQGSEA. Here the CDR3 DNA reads TGCAGCGTTTACATCGGGGCGAACACTGAAGCTTTCTTT. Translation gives CSVYIGANTEAFF.

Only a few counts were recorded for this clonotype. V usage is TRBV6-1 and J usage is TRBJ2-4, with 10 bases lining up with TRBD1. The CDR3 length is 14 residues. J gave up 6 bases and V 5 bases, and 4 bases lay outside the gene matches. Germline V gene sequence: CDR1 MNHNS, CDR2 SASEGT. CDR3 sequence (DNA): TGTGCCAGCAGTACCGGGACAGGGGTAAACATTCAGTACTTC. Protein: CASSTGTGVNIQYF.

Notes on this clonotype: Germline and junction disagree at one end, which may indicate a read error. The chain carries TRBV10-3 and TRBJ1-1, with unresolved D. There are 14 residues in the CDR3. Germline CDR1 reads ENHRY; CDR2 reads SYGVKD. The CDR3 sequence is CATQNRGGNTETFF. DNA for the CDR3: TGTGCCACCCAAAACCGGGGAGGGAACACTGAAACTTTCTTT.

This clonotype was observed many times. CDR3 loop: CSASLFGRAGTDTQYF. Here the CDR3 DNA reads TGCAGTGCTAGCCTCTTTGGGAGGGCCGGTACAGATACGCAGTATTTT. The chain couples TRBV20-1 to TRBJ2-3, with 7 bases aligning to TRBD2. Germline loops: CDR1 DFQATT, CDR2 SNEGSKA (reference sequence). The trim removed 3 bases at V and 3 bases at J, leaving 12 bases unmatched. The CDR3 length is 16 residues.

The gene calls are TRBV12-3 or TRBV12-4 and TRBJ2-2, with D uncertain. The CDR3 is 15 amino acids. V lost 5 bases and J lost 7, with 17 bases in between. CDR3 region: CASSPGGTRGGELFF. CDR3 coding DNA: TGTGCCAGCAGTCCCGGTGGCACCCGAGGCGGGGAGCTGTTTTTT.

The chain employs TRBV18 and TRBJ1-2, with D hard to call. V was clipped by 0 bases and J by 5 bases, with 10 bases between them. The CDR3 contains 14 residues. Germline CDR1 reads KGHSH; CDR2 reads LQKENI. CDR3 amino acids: CASSPPLTAYGYTF. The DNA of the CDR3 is TGTGCCAGCTCACCACCGTTGACTGCTTATGGCTACACCTTC.

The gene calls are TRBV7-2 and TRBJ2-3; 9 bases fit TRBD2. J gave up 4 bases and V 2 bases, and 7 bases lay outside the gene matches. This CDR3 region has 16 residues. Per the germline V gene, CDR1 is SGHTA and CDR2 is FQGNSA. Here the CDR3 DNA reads TGTGCCAGCAGCTTACCTCGGTCTAGCGGGGCAGATACGCAGTATTTT. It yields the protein CASSLPRSSGADTQYF.

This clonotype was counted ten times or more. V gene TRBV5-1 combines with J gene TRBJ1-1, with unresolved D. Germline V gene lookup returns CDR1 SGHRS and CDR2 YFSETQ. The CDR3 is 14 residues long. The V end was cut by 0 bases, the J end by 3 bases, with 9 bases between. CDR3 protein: CASSLGLRHTEAFF. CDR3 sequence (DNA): TGCGCCAGCAGCTTGGGACTCCGGCACACTGAAGCTTTCTTT.

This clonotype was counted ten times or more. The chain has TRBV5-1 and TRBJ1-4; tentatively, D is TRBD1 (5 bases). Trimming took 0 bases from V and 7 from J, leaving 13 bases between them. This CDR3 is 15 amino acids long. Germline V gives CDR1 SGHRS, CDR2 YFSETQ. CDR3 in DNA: TGCGCCAGCAGCTTGGACGGGACGGACCCTGAAAAACTGTTTTTT. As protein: CASSLDGTDPEKLFF.

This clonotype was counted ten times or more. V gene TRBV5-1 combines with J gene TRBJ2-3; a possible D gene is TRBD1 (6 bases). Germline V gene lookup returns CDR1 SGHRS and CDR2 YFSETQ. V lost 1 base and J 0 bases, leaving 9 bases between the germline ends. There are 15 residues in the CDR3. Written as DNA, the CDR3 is TGCGCCAGCAGCTTGTGGGGGCAGAGCACAGATACGCAGTATTTT. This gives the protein CASSLWGQSTDTQYF.

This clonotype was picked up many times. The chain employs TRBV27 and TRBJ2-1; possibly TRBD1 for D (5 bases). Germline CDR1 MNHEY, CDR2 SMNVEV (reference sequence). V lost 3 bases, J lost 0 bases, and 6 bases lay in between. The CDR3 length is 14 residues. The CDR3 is CASSFQGSYNEQFF. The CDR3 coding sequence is TGTGCCAGCAGTTTTCAGGGCTCCTACAATGAGCAGTTCTTC.

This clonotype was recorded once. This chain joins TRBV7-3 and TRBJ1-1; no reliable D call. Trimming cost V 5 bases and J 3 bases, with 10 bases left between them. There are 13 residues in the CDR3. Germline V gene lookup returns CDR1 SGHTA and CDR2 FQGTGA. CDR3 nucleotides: TGTGCCAGCAGCACCTCTGTCGACACTGAAGCTTTCTTT. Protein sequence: CASSTSVDTEAFF.

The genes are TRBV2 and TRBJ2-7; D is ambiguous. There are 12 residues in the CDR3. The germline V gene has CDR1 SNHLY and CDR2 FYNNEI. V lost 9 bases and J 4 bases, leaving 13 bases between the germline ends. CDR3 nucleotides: TGTGCCAGTAAGATGACTGTTTACGAGCAGTACTTC. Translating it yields CASKMTVYEQYF.